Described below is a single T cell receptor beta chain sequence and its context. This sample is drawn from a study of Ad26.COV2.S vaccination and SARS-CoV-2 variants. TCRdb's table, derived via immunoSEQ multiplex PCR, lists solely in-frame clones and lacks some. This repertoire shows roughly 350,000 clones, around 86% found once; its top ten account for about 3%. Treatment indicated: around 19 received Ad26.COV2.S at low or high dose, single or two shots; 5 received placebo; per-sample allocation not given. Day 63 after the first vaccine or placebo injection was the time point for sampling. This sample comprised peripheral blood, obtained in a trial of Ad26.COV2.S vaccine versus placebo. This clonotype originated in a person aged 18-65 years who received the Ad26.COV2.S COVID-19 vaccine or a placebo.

CDR3 region: CASSYSKTTRPLHF. The CDR3 DNA reads TGTGCCAGCAGTTACTCGAAGACGACGCGACCCCTCCACTTT. J is TRBJ1-6 and V is TRBV6-5, with unresolved D. Germline CDR1 reads MNHEY; CDR2 reads SVGAGI. The V end lost 0 bases, the J end lost 12 bases, and 12 bases lay between the germline ends. The CDR3 consists of 14 residues.